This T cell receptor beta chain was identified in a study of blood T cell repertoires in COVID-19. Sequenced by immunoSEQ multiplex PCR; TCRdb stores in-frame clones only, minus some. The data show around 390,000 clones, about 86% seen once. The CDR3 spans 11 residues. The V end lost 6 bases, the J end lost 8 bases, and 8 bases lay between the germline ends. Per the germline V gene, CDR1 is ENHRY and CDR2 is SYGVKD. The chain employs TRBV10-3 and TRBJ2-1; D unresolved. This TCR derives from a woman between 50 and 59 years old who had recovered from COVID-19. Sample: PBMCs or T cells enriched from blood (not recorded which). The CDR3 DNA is TGTGCCATCAGGGCCCGGGATGAGCAGTTCTTC. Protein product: CAIRARDEQFF.